The 16 T cell receptor beta chains given below trace back to one sample, sequenced in a study of T cell responses to AZD1222 COVID-19 vaccine. Libraries were prepared by immunoSEQ multiplex PCR; TCRdb keeps only in-frame clonotypes and omits some of them. The data hold under 95,000 clones, with around nine tenths observed a single time. The sequenced sample was peripheral blood, obtained 28 days after the second AZD1222 dose. The source is an adult who received the AZD1222 COVID-19 vaccine.

The chain has TRBV7-2 and TRBJ2-7, with TRBD2 matching over 11 bases. The V segment lost 6 bases and the J segment 7 bases; nucleotides outside the gene matches: 5. Germline CDR1 SGHTA, CDR2 FQGNSA. This CDR3 comprises 13 residues. This CDR3 reads CASSARTSGEQYF. The CDR3, as DNA: TGTGCCAGCAGTGCGAGGACTAGCGGGGAGCAGTACTTC.

The chain recombines TRBV5-1 with TRBJ2-1, with D perhaps TRBD2 (6 bases). V lost 4 bases and J 6 bases, leaving 17 bases between the germline ends. The CDR3 runs to 15 residues. In germline, CDR1 is SGHRS, CDR2 YFSETQ. CDR3 residues: CASSPGGVELNEQFF. For the CDR3, the DNA is TGCGCCAGCAGCCCGGGCGGGGTAGAGCTCAATGAGCAGTTCTTC.

The CDR3 region has the DNA TGTGCCAGTAACTGGGGACAGGGGAGCACTGAAGCTTTCTTT. Amino acids: CASNWGQGSTEAFF. The chain has TRBV19 and TRBJ1-1, with TRBD1 matching over 10 bases. This CDR3 is built from 14 residues. CDR1 is LNHDA, CDR2 SQIVND, per germline (reference sequence). V trimming: 7 bases; J trimming: 4 bases; junction bases outside the gene matches: 6.

The V gene is TRBV5-6, the J gene TRBJ2-7, with D tentatively TRBD2 (6 bases). V was cut by 3 bases and J by 7 bases, with 14 bases left in between. Germline assignment: CDR1 SGHDT and CDR2 YYEEEE. CDR3 length equals 13 residues. As DNA, the CDR3 is TGTGCCAGCAGCTGGGGGGTAGTAGGTGAGCAGTACTTC. Residues: CASSWGVVGEQYF.

The chain recombines TRBV7-2 with TRBJ2-5; TRBD1 matches at 8 bases. CDR3 size: 16 residues. V shed 5 bases, J shed 4 bases, and the junction held 12 bases outside the gene matches. Germline assignment: CDR1 SGHTA and CDR2 FQGNSA. CDR3 nucleotides: TGTGCCAGCAGCCTCAGGGGGCCCGGAGAGGGAGAGACCCAGTACTTC. Its protein product is CASSLRGPGEGETQYF.

This clone was found once. The chain has TRBV7-2 and TRBJ1-2; 8 nucleotides match TRBD1. The CDR3 length is 16 residues. Germline trimming cut 1 base from V and 4 bases from J; bases unmatched to any gene: 8. Germline values: CDR1 SGHTA, CDR2 FQGNSA. The CDR3 nucleotides are TGTGCCAGCAGCTTAGTCTCAGGGGGCGACGGCTATGGCTACACCTTC. This translates into CASSLVSGGDGYGYTF.

The rearrangement uses TRBV10-3 and TRBJ2-2, with 7 bases fitting TRBD1. Germline V gives CDR1 ENHRY, CDR2 SYGVKD. V shed 9 bases, J shed 4 bases, and the junction held 8 bases outside the gene matches. This CDR3 comprises 14 residues. The chain's CDR3 is CAILGQAGTGELFF. The CDR3 DNA sequence: TGTGCCATACTCGGACAGGCGGGCACCGGGGAGCTGTTTTTT.

The V gene is TRBV19, the J gene TRBJ2-2; no definite D call. Germline V gives CDR1 LNHDA, CDR2 SQIVND (reference sequence). The CDR3 is 14 residues long. The germline V and J ends were trimmed by 6 bases and 2 bases, with 10 bases remaining between them. The CDR3, as DNA: TGTGCCAGTAGCGCCCAAACCAACACCGGGGAGCTGTTTTTT. Its translation is CASSAQTNTGELFF.

This chain uses TRBV19 with TRBJ1-4; no clear D. Germline V CDR1 and CDR2: LNHDA, SQIVND (reference sequence). This CDR3 has 15 amino acids. V dropped 5 bases and J dropped 0 bases, with 10 bases sitting between them. The CDR3 DNA follows: TGTGCCAGTAGTTGGCAGCCCACAACTAATGAAAAACTGTTTTTT. This translates into CASSWQPTTNEKLFF.

The CDR3 sequence: CASSLWRLSTGELFF. As DNA, the CDR3 is TGTGCCAGCAGCTTATGGCGTCTTAGTACCGGGGAGCTGTTTTTT. This sequence joins TRBV11-3 and TRBJ2-2; D gene uncertain. Trimming left V 2 bases short and J 5 bases short, with 12 bases between. Per germline, CDR1 SGHNT and CDR2 YENEEA. The CDR3 has 15 residues. The variable domain in full, completed from reference TRBV11-3 and TRBJ2-2, reads EAGVVQSPRYKIIEKKQPVAFWCNPISGHNTLYWYLQNLGQGPELLIRYENEEAVDDSQLPKDRFSAERLKGVDSTLKIQPAELGDSAVYLCASSLWRLSTGELFFGEGSRLTVL.

The V call is TRBV20-1, the J call TRBJ1-6; D gene unclear. The germline gives CDR1 DFQATT, CDR2 SNEGSKA (reference sequence). There are 13 residues in the CDR3. Trimming left V 4 bases short and J 10 bases short, with 14 bases between. CDR3 amino acids: CSATDAPPSPLHF. DNA of the CDR3: TGCAGTGCTACTGACGCCCCTCCCTCACCCCTCCACTTT.

J is TRBJ1-1 and V is TRBV29-1, with D perhaps matching TRBD1 (5 bases). Germline V gene data show CDR1 as SQVTM and CDR2 as ANQGSEA. The CDR3 is made up of 14 amino acids. With 5 bases removed from V and 2 bases from J, the gap between germline ends came to 15 bases. The chain's CDR3 is CSVRTQGGNTEAFF. The CDR3, as DNA: TGCAGCGTTAGGACCCAGGGTGGAAACACTGAAGCTTTCTTT.

This chain uses TRBV7-8 with TRBJ2-1, with TRBD1 as a possible D gene (5 bases). Trimming pared 4 bases from V and 15 bases from J, leaving 19 bases between. This CDR3 comprises 13 residues. Germline V lookup: CDR1 SGHVS, CDR2 FQNEAQ. The chain's CDR3 is CASSSQGAVPVFF. CDR3 in DNA: TGTGCCAGCAGCTCCCAGGGCGCGGTGCCGGTGTTCTTC.

This rearrangement joins TRBV28 to TRBJ1-2; D call uncertain. V gave up 3 bases and J gave up 2 bases, with 7 bases separating them. Germline V gene data show CDR1 as MDHEN and CDR2 as SYDVKM. The CDR3 sequence is 13 residues long. CDR3 loop: CASSFVGNYGYTF. The CDR3 DNA reads as TGTGCCAGCAGTTTCGTAGGGAACTATGGCTACACCTTC.

The chain couples TRBV7-8 to TRBJ2-2, with D maybe TRBD2 (6 bases). CDR1 and CDR2 from the germline V gene are SGHVS and FQNEAQ. The CDR3 is made up of 13 amino acids. The V and J ends lost 5 bases and 6 bases respectively, with 10 bases between them. CDR3 in DNA: TGTGCCAGCAGCCAAGGCGGGGCCGGGGAGCTGTTTTTT. Translated: CASSQGGAGELFF.

The V and J genes are TRBV2 and TRBJ2-1; D gene ambiguous. V lost 6 bases to trimming and J lost 4 bases, with 19 bases between them. The CDR3 has 16 amino acids. Germline V lookup: CDR1 SNHLY, CDR2 FYNNEI. The DNA for the CDR3 is TGTGCCAGCAGCGCCCAAACTCATACGGGTTACAATGAGCAGTTCTTC. Protein sequence: CASSAQTHTGYNEQFF.